The 14 T cell receptor beta chains listed next were all sequenced from one sample in a study of T cell repertoires in cytomegalovirus infection. Via MiXCR, TCRdb re-called the reads, giving one row per CDR3 protein. This sample has 310,000 or so distinct CDR3 sequences, with about a tenth found just once. The sample consisted of PBMCs. The receptor source for this set is a human donor in good health (CMV status not recorded). Some clones in this sample may be carry-over from other donors' samples.

This clonotype was seen at least ten times. The V gene is TRBV20-1, the J gene TRBJ1-2; 10 nucleotides match TRBD1. Germline V gene data show CDR1 as DFQATT and CDR2 as SNEGSKA (reference sequence). V lost 3 bases, J lost 4 bases, and 5 bases stayed unmatched. The CDR3 contains 14 residues. The CDR3: CSARPRTGGYGYTF. For the CDR3, the DNA is TGCAGTGCTAGGCCCAGGACAGGGGGCTATGGCTACACCTTC.

This clonotype has a count of ten or more. The rearrangement joins TRBV6-2 or TRBV6-3 to TRBJ2-7; possible D gene TRBD1, 6 bases. Trimming pared 8 bases from V and 3 bases from J, leaving 14 bases between. The CDR3 is 13 residues long. The V gene's germline CDR1 is MNHEY and CDR2 SVGEGT. In DNA, the CDR3 is TGTGCCAGCGGAAAGACAGGAGTCTACGAGCAGTACGTC. This sequence encodes CASGKTGVYEQYV.

This clonotype was recorded at least ten times. The CDR3 bases are TGTGCCAGCAGCCCCCTAGGTAATGGGGGTAAGAACACTGAAGCTTTCTTT. Protein: CASSPLGNGGKNTEAFF. The genes are TRBV14 and TRBJ1-1, with D possibly TRBD1 on 5 matching bases. There are 17 residues in the CDR3. Trimming removed 4 bases at V and 1 base at J, with 19 bases between. Germline V gene lookup returns CDR1 SGHDN and CDR2 FVKESK.

This clonotype was picked up many times. V is TRBV28 and J is TRBJ2-7; 12 bases map to TRBD1. The CDR3 loop spans 20 amino acids. With V trimmed by 4 bases and J by 2 bases, 18 bases remained unmatched. CDR1 and CDR2 from the germline V gene are MDHEN and SYDVKM. The CDR3 DNA reads TGTGCCAGCAGTTCGGGACAGGGGGCGACAGCCCTAGGGTTCCCCTACGAGCAGTACGTC. Translation gives CASSSGQGATALGFPYEQYV.

This clonotype was seen at least ten times. This chain uses TRBV20-1 with TRBJ1-6; TRBD1 matches at 7 bases. With V trimmed by 0 bases and J by 0 bases, 11 bases remained unmatched. The CDR3 consists of 19 residues. CDR1 is DFQATT and CDR2 is SNEGSKA in the germline V gene (reference sequence). CDR3 nucleotide sequence: TGCAGTGCTAGAGATAGGGACAGCCGATGGAGCTCCTATAATTCACCCCTCCACTTT. It translates to CSARDRDSRWSSYNSPLHF.

The chain carries TRBV7-9 and TRBJ1-2, with D hard to call. Trimming removed 1 base at V and 8 bases at J, with 14 bases between. CDR3 length: 14 residues. Germline V gives CDR1 SEHNR, CDR2 FQNEAQ (reference sequence). The CDR3 DNA reads as TGTGCCAGCAGCTTAGAGGGAGCCCAGGCCGGCTACACCTTC. Its protein is CASSLEGAQAGYTF. The whole variable domain, filled in from reference TRBV7-9 and TRBJ1-2, reads DTGVSQNPRHKITKRGQNVTFRCDPISEHNRLYWYRQTLGQGPEFLTYFQNEAQLEKSRLLSDRFSAERPKGSFSTLEIQRTEQGDSAMYLCASSLEGAQAGYTFGSGTRLTVV.

This clonotype was seen many times. V gene TRBV6-1 combines with J gene TRBJ2-1, with 8 bases matching TRBD1. The germline CDR1 and CDR2 sequences are MNHNS and SASEGT. The CDR3 length is 16 residues. V lost 7 bases to trimming and J lost 8 bases; unmatched junction nucleotides: 16. The CDR3 DNA reads TGTGCCAGCACCCTTGCGGGCAGGGGGCGCTTGGATGAGCAGTTCTTC. Its protein is CASTLAGRGRLDEQFF.

In this sample, this clonotype turned up many times. The chain recombines TRBV29-1 with TRBJ2-5; TRBD1 aligns across 11 bases. The CDR3 loop spans 15 amino acids. J lost 5 bases, V lost 4 bases, and 9 bases had no gene match. The germline V gene has CDR1 SQVTM and CDR2 ANQGSEA. The CDR3 protein is CSVVPRTGGFETQYF. The CDR3 DNA sequence: TGCAGCGTTGTTCCTAGGACAGGGGGCTTTGAGACCCAGTACTTC.

This clonotype has a count of ten or more. The CDR3 bases are TGTGCCAGCAGCTTGGCCGGGACCCGAGAGGCCCGGGACATTCAGTACTTC. Translating it yields CASSLAGTREARDIQYF. The V gene is TRBV5-6, the J gene TRBJ2-4, with D perhaps being TRBD1 or TRBD2 (5 bases each). This CDR3 comprises 17 residues. V was clipped by 0 bases and J by 8 bases, with 21 bases between them. Germline loops: CDR1 SGHDT, CDR2 YYEEEE.

This clonotype appeared many times. The chain carries TRBV6-2 or TRBV6-3 and TRBJ2-6; 8 nucleotides align to TRBD2. Germline loops: CDR1 MNHEY, CDR2 SVGEGT. J gave up 0 bases and V 5 bases, and 6 bases lay outside the gene matches. The CDR3 totals 17 residues. This chain's CDR3 is CASSQIAGNSGANVLTF. The CDR3 DNA reads TGTGCCAGCAGTCAAATAGCGGGAAACTCTGGGGCCAACGTCCTGACTTTC.

This clonotype has ten or more counts. This sequence joins TRBV18 and TRBJ1-5, with a weak D call TRBD1 (5 bases). Germline CDR1 reads KGHSH; CDR2 reads LQKENI. Between the trimmed V and J ends, which lost 5 bases and 7 bases, there was a span of 15 bases. The CDR3 contains 14 residues. The CDR3 DNA reads as TGTGCCAGCTCATCAGGGAGTGGTGACCAGCCCCAGCATTTT. This translates into CASSSGSGDQPQHF.

This clonotype was recorded many times. V is TRBV20-1 and J is TRBJ1-2; D unresolved. The CDR3 has 12 residues. V was cut by 5 bases and J by 1 base, with 8 bases left in between. Germline CDR1 and CDR2: DFQATT and SNEGSKA (reference sequence). Here the CDR3 DNA reads TGCAGTGCTTTTACCCTTAACTATGGCTACACCTTC. Amino acids: CSAFTLNYGYTF.

This clonotype was recorded many times. The genes are TRBV7-6 and TRBJ1-1; TRBD1 matches 11 bases. V gave up 4 bases and J gave up 8 bases; unmatched junction bases: 6. Germline V gives CDR1 SGHVS, CDR2 FNYEAQ. The CDR3 spans 14 residues. The CDR3 sequence: CASSSGQGAREAFF. The CDR3 DNA sequence: TGTGCCAGCAGCTCCGGACAGGGGGCAAGGGAAGCTTTCTTT.

The sample holds many counts of this clonotype. This chain uses TRBV7-2 with TRBJ1-2, with a tentative D call TRBD1 (5 bases). With 1 base removed from V and 6 bases from J, the gap between germline ends came to 9 bases. The length of the CDR3 is 13 residues. Germline V gene sequence: CDR1 SGHTA, CDR2 FQGNSA. DNA of the CDR3: TGTGCCAGCAGCTTAGGGGGGGAAGATGGCTACACCTTC. This encodes CASSLGGEDGYTF.